These 14 T cell receptor beta chains came from one sample sequenced in a study of regulatory T cells in long-lasting Graves disease. Arm-PCR of CDR3 regions and iRepertoire HTBI primers were used to build TCR beta libraries. MiXCR, run by TCRdb on the multiplex PCR reads, gives a single entry per CDR3 protein. The sample yields under 700,000 distinct CDR3 sequences, about 15% seen once. The sample's time point: newly diagnosed GD, antithyroid drugs for less than 3 months. From PBMCs, RNA was extracted and then used to make the TCR library. These same records also appear under a second study, on T cells in Graves' hyperthyroidism and ophthalmopathy.

This material consisted of peripheral blood mononuclear cells (PBMCs), taken at new diagnosis, from a patient treated with antithyroid drugs. The receptor source for this set is a middle-aged woman with Graves disease.

This clonotype was detected many times. J is TRBJ1-1 and V is TRBV6-1; D may be TRBD1 (6 bases). The CDR3 has 14 residues. Germline V gives CDR1 MNHNS, CDR2 SASEGT. V lost 7 bases to trimming and J lost 1 base, with 13 bases between them. The CDR3, as DNA: TGTGCCAGCACCAAGGACAGTTCGAACACTGAAGCTTTCTTT. Encoded protein: CASTKDSSNTEAFF.

This clonotype was detected only a few times. V usage is TRBV5-1 and J usage is TRBJ2-2; tentatively, D is TRBD1 or TRBD2 (5 bases each). Between the trimmed V and J ends, which lost 0 bases and 6 bases, there was a span of 12 bases. This CDR3 spans 15 amino acids. Germline values: CDR1 SGHRS, CDR2 YFSETQ. CDR3 DNA: TGCGCCAGCAGCTTGGTGCGTTCGGGGCCCGGGGAGCTGTTTTTT. Translation: CASSLVRSGPGELFF.

The table lists this clonotype with a few counts. The V gene is TRBV27, the J gene TRBJ1-6; unclear D gene. Germline CDR1 reads MNHEY; CDR2 reads SMNVEV (reference sequence). CDR3 length: 13 amino acids. With 3 bases removed from V and 7 bases from J, the gap between germline ends came to 7 bases. This CDR3 is CASSFTSNSPLHF. CDR3 DNA sequence: TGTGCCAGCAGTTTCACCAGCAATTCACCCCTCCACTTT.

This clonotype has more than one count but fewer than ten. The chain combines TRBV7-9 with TRBJ1-2; tentative D call: TRBD1 (5 bases). The germline CDR1 and CDR2 sequences are SEHNR and FQNEAQ (reference sequence). The V and J ends lost 2 bases and 6 bases respectively, with 10 bases between them. This CDR3 region has 13 residues. CDR3 nucleotides: TGTGCCAGCAGCTTAAGGTGGGGCAATGGCTACACCTTC. Encoded protein: CASSLRWGNGYTF.

This clonotype was recorded a few times. The chain joins TRBV10-1 to TRBJ2-1; D perhaps matches TRBD1 (5 bases). The V and J ends lost 10 bases and 0 bases respectively, with 16 bases between them. Looked up from germline, CDR1 is WNHNN and CDR2 is SYGVQD (reference sequence). The CDR3 sequence is 15 residues long. The CDR3 is CATSAGQASYNEQFF. The CDR3 DNA reads as TGCGCCACCTCCGCCGGACAAGCCTCCTACAATGAGCAGTTCTTC.

This clonotype was counted at least ten times. This rearrangement joins TRBV12-3 or TRBV12-4 to TRBJ1-5; D is undetermined. This CDR3 is 13 amino acids long. The V gene lost 1 base and the J gene lost 15 bases, with 16 bases spanning the gap. CDR3: CASSLGDVSERHF. The DNA for the CDR3 is TGTGCCAGCAGTTTAGGGGATGTTAGTGAGAGGCATTTT.

This clonotype occurred many times. The chain couples TRBV11-2 to TRBJ1-1; possibly TRBD1 for D (6 bases). The V and J ends lost 3 bases and 3 bases respectively, with 11 bases between them. This CDR3 region has 14 residues. Germline CDR1 is SGHAT and CDR2 is FQNNGV. The CDR3 region is CASSLTGQDTEAFF. CDR3 sequence (DNA): TGTGCCAGCAGCTTGACAGGTCAGGACACTGAAGCTTTCTTT. Together with reference TRBV11-2 and TRBJ1-1, the CDR3 gives the full variable domain: EAGVAQSPRYKIIEKRQSVAFWCNPISGHATLYWYQQILGQGPKLLIQFQNNGVVDDSQLPKDRFSAERLKGVDSTLKIQPAKLEDSAVYLCASSLTGQDTEAFFGQGTRLTVV.

This clonotype occurred many times. The gene calls are TRBV6-1 and TRBJ1-2; D is perhaps TRBD1 (5 bases). The CDR3 consists of 14 residues. Germline V gene lookup returns CDR1 MNHNS and CDR2 SASEGT. V gave up 6 bases and J gave up 6 bases, with 17 bases separating them. CDR3 in amino acids: CASSPSRDGHGYTF. CDR3 DNA sequence: TGTGCCAGCAGCCCAAGCCGGGACGGCCATGGCTACACCTTC.

This chain links TRBV2 with TRBJ2-6, with 7 bases matching TRBD1. Germline CDR1 and CDR2: SNHLY and FYNNEI. This CDR3 has 16 amino acids. V gave up 7 bases and J gave up 2 bases; unmatched junction bases: 8. The CDR3 bases are TGTGCCAGCAATCAGAGAGGGACAGCTGGGGCCAACGTCCTGACTTTC. Translation: CASNQRGTAGANVLTF.

The chain joins TRBV5-1 to TRBJ2-7; D tentatively fits TRBD1 or TRBD2 (5 bases each). CDR3 length: 16 residues. Trimming left V 3 bases short and J 5 bases short, with 21 bases between. From germline, CDR1 is SGHRS and CDR2 YFSETQ. The CDR3 sequence is CASSWETGHTLHEQYF. The DNA for the CDR3 is TGCGCCAGCAGCTGGGAAACGGGGCATACGCTCCACGAGCAGTACTTC.

The CDR3: CASSVGGGTGTNEKLFF. The CDR3 DNA follows: TGTGCCAGCAGCGTAGGAGGGGGGACAGGGACCAATGAAAAACTGTTTTTT. This chain connects TRBV9 to TRBJ1-4; 9 bases fit TRBD1. V was pared by 0 bases and J by 5 bases, with 8 bases of the junction left unmatched. Germline V gives CDR1 SGDLS, CDR2 YYNGEE. This CDR3 spans 17 amino acids.

This clonotype has ten or more counts. The junction differs from germline at one of its ends, possibly a read error. This rearrangement joins TRBV5-1 to TRBJ1-1; 7 bases align to TRBD1. Germline assignment: CDR1 SGHRS and CDR2 YFSETQ. The CDR3 spans 15 residues. The chain's CDR3 is CASSPRTGTNTEAFF. For the CDR3, the DNA is TGTGCCAGCAGCCCTCGGACAGGCACGAACACTGAAGCTTTCTTT.

In this sample, this clonotype turned up a few times. The V call is TRBV30, the J call TRBJ1-5; a weak D match, TRBD1 (6 bases). The CDR3 has 13 residues. Germline V gene data show CDR1 as GTSNPN and CDR2 as SVGIG (reference sequence). Trimming shortened V by 4 bases and J by 9 bases, and 16 bases separated the two germline ends. The CDR3 is CAWTQGPEGPQHF. The CDR3 DNA is TGTGCCTGGACGCAGGGGCCCGAAGGGCCCCAGCATTTT.

This clonotype was counted ten times or more. The genes are TRBV28 and TRBJ2-3, with D possibly being TRBD1 or TRBD2 (5 bases each). The ends were cut back, 1 base at V and 2 bases at J, with 16 bases in the middle. This CDR3 contains 17 residues. The V gene's germline CDR1 is MDHEN and CDR2 SYDVKM. The CDR3 DNA follows: TGTGCCAGCAGTTTATTCGGCGCAGGGAGCTTCACAGATACGCAGTATTTT. It encodes CASSLFGAGSFTDTQYF. The full variable domain, rest sourced from reference TRBV28 and TRBJ2-3, is DVKVTQSSRYLVKRTGEKVFLECVQDMDHENMFWYRQDPGLGLRLIYFSYDVKMKEKGDIPEGYSVSREKKERFSLILESASTNQTSMYLCASSLFGAGSFTDTQYFGPGTRLTVL.